This entry lists 29 T cell receptor beta chains sequenced from one sample in a study of T cells in Graves' hyperthyroidism and ophthalmopathy. TCR beta CDR3 region amplification was performed from RNA transcripts. The study used the HTBI primer set for a first-round RT-PCR of the TCR CDR3. From the multiplex PCR reads, TCRdb called clonotypes with MiXCR, one entry per CDR3 protein. The table includes some 420,000 distinct CDR3 sequences, around 13% detected once. Sequenced: blood. These receptor sequences come from a woman aged 18-30 years with Graves' hyperthyroidism.

This clonotype was observed at least ten times. J is TRBJ2-5 and V is TRBV7-9; D is unclear. The CDR3 length is 13 residues. The germline V and J ends were trimmed by 1 base and 5 bases, with 8 bases remaining between them. Germline CDR1 SEHNR, CDR2 FQNEAQ (reference sequence). The CDR3 region has the DNA TGTGCCAGCAGCTTAGACGAAGGGGAGACCCAGTACTTC. It is translated as CASSLDEGETQYF. Variable domain in full (rest from reference TRBV7-9 and TRBJ2-5): DTGVSQNPRHKITKRGQNVTFRCDPISEHNRLYWYRQTLGQGPEFLTYFQNEAQLEKSRLLSDRFSAERPKGSFSTLEIQRTEQGDSAMYLCASSLDEGETQYFGPGTRLLVL.

This clonotype came up many times. The rearrangement links TRBV5-1 to TRBJ2-2, with D perhaps TRBD2 (6 bases). Germline lookup yields CDR1 SGHRS and CDR2 YFSETQ. Trimming shortened V by 4 bases and J by 7 bases, and 23 bases separated the two germline ends. CDR3 length: 17 residues. The CDR3 region is CASSLSSGLVGSGELFF. The CDR3 bases are TGCGCCAGCAGCCTGTCGAGCGGGTTGGTGGGCAGCGGGGAGCTGTTTTTT.

This clonotype has at least ten counts. This chain joins TRBV7-2 and TRBJ1-4, with a possible D match to TRBD1 (6 bases). CDR1 and CDR2 from the germline V gene are SGHTA and FQGNSA. Trimming cost V 6 bases and J 4 bases, with 12 bases left between them. The CDR3 has 14 amino acids. The CDR3 region has the DNA TGTGCCAGCAGTATGGACAGTCTTAATGAAAAACTGTTTTTT. Protein product: CASSMDSLNEKLFF.

This clonotype was detected many times. CDR3 coding DNA: TGTGCCAGCAGAATGAACAGGGGGTCACAAACCAATGAGCAGTTCTTC. It yields the protein CASRMNRGSQTNEQFF. V and J are TRBV6-1 and TRBJ2-1, with 8 bases lining up with TRBD1. Germline CDR1 and CDR2: MNHNS and SASEGT. CDR3 length: 16 amino acids. V trimming: 6 bases; J trimming: 6 bases; junction bases outside the gene matches: 13.

This clonotype was counted only a few times. This chain uses TRBV4-1 with TRBJ1-1; D uncertain. V lost 2 bases to trimming and J lost 7 bases, with 11 bases between them. This CDR3 comprises 13 residues. CDR1 is MGHRA, CDR2 YSYEKL, per germline. The CDR3 coding sequence is TGCGCCAGCAGCCAAATGATGGTGAGTGAAGCTTTCTTT. Amino acids: CASSQMMVSEAFF.

This clonotype has more than one count but fewer than ten. The rearrangement uses TRBV29-1 and TRBJ1-2, with a possible D match to TRBD1 (6 bases). The CDR3 has 13 residues. CDR1 is SQVTM and CDR2 is ANQGSEA in the germline V gene. The V end was cut by 6 bases, the J end by 1 base, with 12 bases between. The CDR3 DNA reads as TGCAGCGTAGGACAGCGTCTTAACTATGGCTACACCTTC. Translated: CSVGQRLNYGYTF.

This clonotype was counted ten times or more. The gene calls are TRBV6-2 or TRBV6-3 and TRBJ2-1, with D hard to call. This CDR3 has 12 residues. V was pared by 5 bases and J by 10 bases, with 12 bases between. Germline loops: CDR1 MNHEY, CDR2 SVGEGT. In DNA form, the CDR3 reads TGTGCCAGCAGTATGGGTCGGACGGAGCAGTTCTTC. The encoded protein is CASSMGRTEQFF.

Only a few counts were recorded for this clonotype. This sequence joins TRBV5-1 and TRBJ2-6; possibly TRBD2 for D (6 bases). The germline V and J ends were trimmed by 0 bases and 1 base, with 20 bases remaining between them. This CDR3 is built from 20 residues. Germline V CDR1 and CDR2: SGHRS, YFSETQ. CDR3 sequence (DNA): TGCGCCAGCAGCTTGGAAGTGGGACTCCCGACGTGGTCTGGGGCCAACGTCCTGACTTTC. Its translation is CASSLEVGLPTWSGANVLTF. The variable domain in full, completed from reference TRBV5-1 and TRBJ2-6, reads KAGVTQTPRYLIKTRGQQVTLSCSPISGHRSVSWYQQTPGQGLQFLFEYFSETQRNKGNFPGRFSGRQFSNSRSEMNVSTLELGDSALYLCASSLEVGLPTWSGANVLTFGAGSRLTVL.

This clonotype was seen at least ten times. This sequence joins TRBV7-2 and TRBJ2-7; 11 nucleotides agree with TRBD2. The germline gives CDR1 SGHTA, CDR2 FQGNSA. V lost 5 bases to trimming and J lost 4 bases; unmatched junction nucleotides: 10. The CDR3 covers 16 residues. The DNA for the CDR3 is TGTGCCAGCAGCCGCGACCAGACTAGCGGGAAATACGAGCAGTACTTC. Its translation: CASSRDQTSGKYEQYF.

This clonotype has ten or more counts. This CDR3 is CASSFGRDYASYEQYF. The CDR3 bases are TGTGCCAGCAGTTTCGGTCGGGATTATGCCTCCTACGAGCAGTACTTC. V is TRBV27 and J is TRBJ2-7, with D possibly matching TRBD2 (5 bases). Germline values: CDR1 MNHEY, CDR2 SMNVEV (reference sequence). V was shortened by 3 bases and J by 0 bases, with 15 bases between the two germline ends. This CDR3 has 16 amino acids.

Remarks on this clonotype: A much larger clone differs from this one at a single base, so this may be a read error. The chain carries TRBV7-9 and TRBJ1-2; 8 bases align to TRBD1. CDR1 is SEHNR, CDR2 FQNEAQ, per germline (reference sequence). The CDR3 is 14 residues long. The junction had 1 base not matched to a gene; V was cut back by 1 base and J by 3 bases. CDR3 bases: TGTGCCAGCAGCTTAGAGGACAGGGACTATGGCTACACCTTC. This encodes CASSLEDRDYGYTF.

This clonotype was detected many times. The J gene is TRBJ2-1, the V gene TRBV12-3 or TRBV12-4, with D hard to call. CDR3 length: 11 amino acids. V was shortened by 6 bases and J by 10 bases, with 10 bases between the two germline ends. Written as DNA, the CDR3 is TGTGCCAGCAGACTACACGGAGAGCAGTTCTTC. Translation: CASRLHGEQFF.

This clonotype was counted at least ten times. The chain links TRBV5-4 to TRBJ2-1; 7 bases agree with TRBD1. Per the germline V gene, CDR1 is SGHNT and CDR2 is YYREEE (reference sequence). The CDR3 is made up of 16 amino acids. V lost 4 bases, J lost 0 bases, and 7 bases stayed unmatched. The DNA of the CDR3 is TGTGCCAGCAGCATTATGGACAGGAGCTCCTACAATGAGCAGTTCTTC. This encodes CASSIMDRSSYNEQFF.

This clonotype was seen at least ten times. The genes are TRBV6-6 and TRBJ2-7; possible D gene TRBD2, 7 bases. Trimming shortened V by 0 bases and J by 3 bases, and 12 bases separated the two germline ends. Germline lookup yields CDR1 MNHNY and CDR2 SVGAGI (reference sequence). The CDR3 sequence is 15 residues long. The CDR3 region has the DNA TGTGCCAGCAGTTACTCGGGGGGGGCGCGCTACGAGCAGTACTTC. Translated: CASSYSGGARYEQYF.

In the case of this clonotype: This clone may be a read error of a much larger clone one base away. Since the CDR3 does not end with the conserved phenylalanine or tryptophan, this likely comes from a read error. This sequence joins TRBV24-1 and TRBJ2-1, with 7 bases identical to TRBD2. Germline-derived CDR1 and CDR2 are KGHDR and SFDVKD. The trim removed 2 bases at V and 4 bases at J, leaving 16 bases unmatched. CDR3 size: 19 residues. The CDR3 region has the DNA TGTGCCACCAGTGATTCCGTCCTATTGTCGGGACTATCTTACAATGAGCAGTTCCTC. Protein: CATSDSVLLSGLSYNEQFL.

In this sample, this clonotype turned up many times. The V call is TRBV3-1, the J call TRBJ1-1, with TRBD1 as a possible D gene (5 bases). Germline V CDR1 and CDR2: LGHDT, YNNKEL (reference sequence). The CDR3 covers 14 residues. The germline V and J ends were trimmed by 1 base and 5 bases, with 11 bases remaining between them. The CDR3 loop is CASSQGGARTEAFF. The CDR3 bases are TGTGCCAGCAGCCAAGGTGGGGCAAGGACTGAAGCTTTCTTT. The full variable domain, with the rest looked up from reference TRBV3-1 and TRBJ1-1, is DTAVSQTPKYLVTQMGNDKSIKCEQNLGHDTMYWYKQDSKKFLKIMFSYNNKELIINETVPNRFSPKSPDKAHLNLHINSLELGDSAVYFCASSQGGARTEAFFGQGTRLTVV.

The V gene is TRBV4-1, the J gene TRBJ2-2; 8 nucleotides line up with TRBD2. This CDR3 spans 17 amino acids. The V gene's germline CDR1 is MGHRA and CDR2 YSYEKL. The V gene end was trimmed by 0 bases and the J gene end by 5 bases; junction bases not matched to a gene: 8. CDR3 in amino acids: CASSQDAGGSPTGELFF. For the CDR3, the DNA is TGCGCCAGCAGCCAAGACGCGGGGGGATCACCAACCGGGGAGCTGTTTTTT.

This clonotype has a handful of counts. The rearrangement links TRBV5-1 to TRBJ2-1, with D possibly matching TRBD2 (6 bases). CDR3 length: 16 amino acids. Germline V gene sequence: CDR1 SGHRS, CDR2 YFSETQ. V was cut by 0 bases and J by 0 bases, with 10 bases left in between. The CDR3 reads CASSLDGSSSYNEQFF. For the CDR3, the DNA is TGCGCCAGCAGCTTGGACGGGAGTAGCTCCTACAATGAGCAGTTCTTC. The full variable domain, its missing parts supplied by reference TRBV5-1 and TRBJ2-1, is KAGVTQTPRYLIKTRGQQVTLSCSPISGHRSVSWYQQTPGQGLQFLFEYFSETQRNKGNFPGRFSGRQFSNSRSEMNVSTLELGDSALYLCASSLDGSSSYNEQFFGPGTRLTVL.

This clonotype was observed at least ten times. V is TRBV27 and J is TRBJ2-7, with unresolved D. Trimming pared 4 bases from V and 3 bases from J, leaving 13 bases between. CDR3 size: 14 residues. Germline V gives CDR1 MNHEY, CDR2 SMNVEV (reference sequence). CDR3 region: CASSSYKSGYEQYF. The CDR3 region has the DNA TGTGCCAGCAGTTCATATAAATCAGGCTACGAGCAGTACTTC.

This clonotype was observed at least ten times. The V call is TRBV5-1, the J call TRBJ2-5; a possible D gene is TRBD2 (5 bases). The CDR3 totals 13 residues. Germline CDR1 reads SGHRS; CDR2 reads YFSETQ. The V gene lost 1 base and the J gene lost 9 bases, with 13 bases spanning the gap. CDR3 amino acids: CASSLSLSEAQYF. The DNA of the CDR3 is TGCGCCAGCAGCTTGTCTCTCTCGGAGGCCCAGTACTTC.

This clonotype was counted ten times or more. The rearrangement links TRBV3-1 to TRBJ1-1; possibly TRBD1 for D (6 bases). Germline V gene sequence: CDR1 LGHDT, CDR2 YNNKEL (reference sequence). The CDR3 totals 15 residues. V was shortened by 4 bases and J by 1 base, with 13 bases between the two germline ends. The CDR3: CASSLAGTSNTEAFF. CDR3 nucleotides: TGTGCCAGCAGCCTCGCCGGGACATCGAACACTGAAGCTTTCTTT.

This clonotype has ten or more counts. The chain links TRBV5-1 to TRBJ1-2; D gene unclear. The CDR3 runs to 13 residues. Germline V gene data show CDR1 as SGHRS and CDR2 as YFSETQ. V lost 0 bases and J 4 bases, leaving 7 bases between the germline ends. The CDR3 sequence: CASSLGGAYGYTF. CDR3 coding DNA: TGCGCCAGCAGCTTGGGGGGTGCCTATGGCTACACCTTC.

The chain employs TRBV5-4 and TRBJ2-7, with D hard to call. CDR3 length: 14 amino acids. CDR1 is SGHNT, CDR2 YYREEE, per germline (reference sequence). V was cut by 0 bases and J by 1 base, with 8 bases left in between. The CDR3 nucleotides are TGTGCCAGCAGCTTGGACATTGTGTCCTACGAGCAGTACTTC. Its protein product is CASSLDIVSYEQYF.

This chain uses TRBV19 with TRBJ2-3, with TRBD2 identical over 10 bases. Losses at the gene ends were 4 bases for V and 1 base for J; bases not matched to a gene: 8. The CDR3 totals 17 residues. The V gene's germline CDR1 is LNHDA and CDR2 SQIVND (reference sequence). CDR3 amino acids: CASSTGLAERGTDTQYF. The CDR3 DNA sequence: TGTGCCAGTAGTACAGGACTAGCGGAGAGGGGCACAGATACGCAGTATTTT. Full variable domain (outside the CDR3, taken from reference TRBV19 and TRBJ2-3): DGGITQSPKYLFRKEGQNVTLSCEQNLNHDAMYWYRQDPGQGLRLIYYSQIVNDFQKGDIAEGYSVSREKKESFPLTVTSAQKNPTAFYLCASSTGLAERGTDTQYFGPGTRLTVL.

This clonotype appeared a few times. The CDR3 loop reads CASSQETPRGANEKLFF. The CDR3 coding sequence is TGCGCCAGCAGCCAAGAAACCCCCCGGGGTGCTAATGAAAAACTGTTTTTT. The chain couples TRBV4-3 to TRBJ1-4; D not resolved. Germline V gene lookup returns CDR1 LGHNA and CDR2 YSLEER. Deletions cut 0 bases from V and 3 bases from J, with 14 bases between. The CDR3 runs to 17 residues.

This clonotype was observed a handful of times. J is TRBJ1-5 and V is TRBV12-3 or TRBV12-4; D gene unclear. Trimming stripped 4 bases from V and 9 bases from J, with 22 bases between. This CDR3 contains 16 residues. In DNA, the CDR3 is TGTGCCAGCAGTTCACCCGGTGGAGGCGGCGGATCGCCCCAGCATTTT. Translation gives CASSSPGGGGGSPQHF.

This clonotype was observed at least ten times. The chain recombines TRBV5-1 with TRBJ1-2; D is ambiguous. Trimming shortened V by 0 bases and J by 3 bases, and 6 bases separated the two germline ends. In germline, CDR1 is SGHRS, CDR2 YFSETQ. The CDR3 is 13 amino acids. CDR3 amino acids: CASSLDSYYGYTF. CDR3 coding DNA: TGCGCCAGCAGCTTGGACAGTTACTATGGCTACACCTTC.

The sample holds many counts of this clonotype. The V call is TRBV20-1, the J call TRBJ2-1; possibly TRBD1 for D (6 bases). Germline V gives CDR1 DFQATT, CDR2 SNEGSKA (reference sequence). There are 14 residues in the CDR3. V was cut by 5 bases and J by 5 bases, with 16 bases left in between. The CDR3 DNA follows: TGCAGTGCTTCCACAGGGCGGGTCCACAATGAGCAGTTCTTC. It codes for CSASTGRVHNEQFF.

This clonotype was detected ten times or more. This chain connects TRBV7-2 to TRBJ2-5; D is unresolved. V was cut by 5 bases and J by 5 bases, with 12 bases left in between. Germline lookup yields CDR1 SGHTA and CDR2 FQGNSA. CDR3 length equals 13 residues. The CDR3 loop is CASSRISTETQYF. The CDR3 DNA reads TGTGCCAGCAGCCGAATTTCAACCGAGACCCAGTACTTC.